The 5 T cell receptor beta chains in this list originate from one sample, sequenced in a study of tissue T cells after allogeneic stem cell transplantation. Data came from immunoSEQ multiplex PCR; TCRdb stores just in-frame clones and leaves some out. This sample has more than 7,500 clones, with around 50% found just once. Here the sequenced sample was tissue from the jejunum, taken at autopsy. These receptors all stem from a female donor over 55 with lung cancer.

The V gene is TRBV25-1, the J gene TRBJ1-1; unclear D gene. V was trimmed by 6 bases and J by 3 bases, leaving 5 bases between them. Germline V gives CDR1 MGHDK, CDR2 SYGVNS. The CDR3 loop spans 11 amino acids. In DNA, the CDR3 is TGTGCCAGCAGGGACCACACTGAAGCTTTCTTT. Its translation is CASRDHTEAFF.

This clone has just a few counts. The same CDR3 also results from other DNA sequences found in this sample. This chain connects TRBV6-2 or TRBV6-3 to TRBJ2-5; D possibly corresponds to TRBD1 (6 bases). Trimming pared 4 bases from V and 3 bases from J, leaving 9 bases between. The CDR3 length is 13 residues. Germline assignment: CDR1 MNHEY and CDR2 SVGEGT. The CDR3 DNA reads TGTGCCAGCAGTTTCGGACAGAAAGAGACCCAGTACTTC. Its protein product is CASSFGQKETQYF.

The rearrangement uses TRBV10-3 and TRBJ2-7; 8 bases align to TRBD2. The junction had 11 bases not matched to a gene; V was cut back by 4 bases and J by 6 bases. CDR3 length equals 15 residues. Germline assignment: CDR1 ENHRY and CDR2 SYGVKD. The CDR3 bases are TGTGCCATCAGTGGGGGACTAGAGAAACGGAGCGAGCAGTACTTC. Its translation is CAISGGLEKRSEQYF.

The chain employs TRBV11-2 and TRBJ2-5; D is tentatively TRBD1 or TRBD2 (5 bases each). V was pared by 5 bases and J by 3 bases, with 10 bases between. The CDR3 is 13 residues long. CDR1 and CDR2 from the germline V gene are SGHAT and FQNNGV. CDR3 nucleotide sequence: TGTGCCAGCAGCAGGGACGGGAAAGAGACCCAGTACTTC. It specifies CASSRDGKETQYF.

V is TRBV5-1 and J is TRBJ1-1; no firm D call. V lost 0 bases to trimming and J lost 1 base, with 7 bases between them. The germline CDR1 and CDR2 sequences are SGHRS and YFSETQ. The CDR3 is 14 residues long. CDR3 residues: CASSLDSSNTEAFF. The CDR3 DNA sequence: TGCGCCAGCAGCTTGGACAGTTCGAACACTGAAGCTTTCTTT.